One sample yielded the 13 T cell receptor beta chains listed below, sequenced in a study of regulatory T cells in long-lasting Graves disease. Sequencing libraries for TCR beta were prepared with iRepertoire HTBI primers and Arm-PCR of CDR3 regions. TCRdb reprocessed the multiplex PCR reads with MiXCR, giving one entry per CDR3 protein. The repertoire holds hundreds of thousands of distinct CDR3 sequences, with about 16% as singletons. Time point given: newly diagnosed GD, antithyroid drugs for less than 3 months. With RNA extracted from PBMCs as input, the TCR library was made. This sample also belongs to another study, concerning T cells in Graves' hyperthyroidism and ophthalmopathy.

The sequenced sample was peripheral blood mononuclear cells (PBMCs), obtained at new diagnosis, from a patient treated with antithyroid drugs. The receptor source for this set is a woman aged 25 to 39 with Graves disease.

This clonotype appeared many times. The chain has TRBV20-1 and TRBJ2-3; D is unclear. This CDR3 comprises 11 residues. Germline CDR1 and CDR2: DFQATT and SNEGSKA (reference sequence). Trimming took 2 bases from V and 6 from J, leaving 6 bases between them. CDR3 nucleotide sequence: TGCAGTGCTAGATGGGCGGATACGCAGTATTTT. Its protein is CSARWADTQYF.

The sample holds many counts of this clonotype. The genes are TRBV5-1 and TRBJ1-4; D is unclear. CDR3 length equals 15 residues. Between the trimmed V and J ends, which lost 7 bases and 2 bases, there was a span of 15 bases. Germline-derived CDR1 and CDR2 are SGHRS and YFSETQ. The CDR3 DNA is TGCGCCAGCGCAAGGCAGCGGAGCACTAATGAAAAACTGTTTTTT. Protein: CASARQRSTNEKLFF.

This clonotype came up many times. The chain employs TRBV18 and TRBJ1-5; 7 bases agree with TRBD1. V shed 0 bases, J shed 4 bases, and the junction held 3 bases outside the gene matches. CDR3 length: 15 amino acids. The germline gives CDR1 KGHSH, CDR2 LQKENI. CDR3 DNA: TGTGCCAGCTCACCACCGACAGGGAGGAATCAGCCCCAGCATTTT. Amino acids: CASSPPTGRNQPQHF.

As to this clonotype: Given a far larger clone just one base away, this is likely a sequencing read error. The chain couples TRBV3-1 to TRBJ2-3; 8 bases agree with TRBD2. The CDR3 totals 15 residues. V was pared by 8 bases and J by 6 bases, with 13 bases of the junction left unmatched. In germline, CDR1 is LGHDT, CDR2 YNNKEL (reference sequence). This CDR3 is CASGSQGLGVDTQYF. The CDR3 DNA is TGTGCCAGCGGTTCACAGGGACTAGGAGTGGATACGCAGTATTTT.

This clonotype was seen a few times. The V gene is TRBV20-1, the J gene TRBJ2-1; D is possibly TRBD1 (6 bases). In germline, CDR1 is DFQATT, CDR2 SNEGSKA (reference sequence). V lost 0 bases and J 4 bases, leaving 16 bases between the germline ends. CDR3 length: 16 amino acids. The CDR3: CSARDPTGSSYNEQFF. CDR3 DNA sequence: TGCAGTGCTAGAGATCCCACAGGGAGTAGTTACAATGAGCAGTTCTTC.

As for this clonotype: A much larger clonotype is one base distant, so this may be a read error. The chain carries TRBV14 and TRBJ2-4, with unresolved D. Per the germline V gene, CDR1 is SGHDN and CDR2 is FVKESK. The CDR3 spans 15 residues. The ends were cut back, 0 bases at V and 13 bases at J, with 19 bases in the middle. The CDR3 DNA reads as TGTGCCAGCAGCCAAGACCCCCTCCGGTACAATGAGCAGTACTTC. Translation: CASSQDPLRYNEQYF.

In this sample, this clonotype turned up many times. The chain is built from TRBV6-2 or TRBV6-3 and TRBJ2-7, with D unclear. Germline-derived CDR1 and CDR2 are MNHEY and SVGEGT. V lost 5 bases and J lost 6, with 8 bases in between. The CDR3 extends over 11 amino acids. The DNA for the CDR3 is TGTGCCAGCAGTGCAGTGTTCGAGCAGTACTTC. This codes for CASSAVFEQYF.

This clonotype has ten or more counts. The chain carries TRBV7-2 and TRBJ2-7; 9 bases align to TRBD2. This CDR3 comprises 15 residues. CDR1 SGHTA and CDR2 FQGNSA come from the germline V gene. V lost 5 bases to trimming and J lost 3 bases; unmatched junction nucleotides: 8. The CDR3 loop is CASSRKAGGSYEQYF. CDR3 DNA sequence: TGTGCCAGCAGCCGCAAAGCGGGAGGAAGCTACGAGCAGTACTTC.

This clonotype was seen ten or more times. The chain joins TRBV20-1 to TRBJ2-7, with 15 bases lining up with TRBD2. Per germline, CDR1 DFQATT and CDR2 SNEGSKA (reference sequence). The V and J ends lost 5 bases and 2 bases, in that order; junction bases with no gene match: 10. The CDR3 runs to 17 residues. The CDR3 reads CSALGLAGGPFTYEQYF. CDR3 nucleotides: TGCAGTGCTTTAGGACTAGCGGGAGGGCCCTTCACCTACGAGCAGTACTTC.

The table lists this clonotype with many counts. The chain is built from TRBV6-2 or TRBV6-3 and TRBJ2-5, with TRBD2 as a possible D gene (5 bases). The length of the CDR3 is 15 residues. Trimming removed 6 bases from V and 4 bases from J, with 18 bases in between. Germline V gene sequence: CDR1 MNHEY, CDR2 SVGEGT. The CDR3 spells CASRPTVALGETQYF. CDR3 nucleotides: TGTGCCAGCAGGCCTACCGTAGCGTTGGGAGAGACCCAGTACTTC.

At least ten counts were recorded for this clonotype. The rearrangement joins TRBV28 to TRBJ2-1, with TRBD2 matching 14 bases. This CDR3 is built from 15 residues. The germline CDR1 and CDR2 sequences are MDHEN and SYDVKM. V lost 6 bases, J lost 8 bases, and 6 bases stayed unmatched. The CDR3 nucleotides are TGTGCCAGCAGCTCGACTAGCGGGAGGGCTTATGAGCAGTTCTTC. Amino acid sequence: CASSSTSGRAYEQFF.

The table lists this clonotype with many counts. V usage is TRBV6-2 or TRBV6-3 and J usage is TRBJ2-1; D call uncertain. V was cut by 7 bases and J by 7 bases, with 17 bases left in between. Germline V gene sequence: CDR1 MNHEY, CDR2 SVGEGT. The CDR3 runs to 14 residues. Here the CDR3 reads CASTFPPRPNEQFF. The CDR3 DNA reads TGTGCCAGCACTTTTCCCCCCAGGCCGAATGAGCAGTTCTTC.

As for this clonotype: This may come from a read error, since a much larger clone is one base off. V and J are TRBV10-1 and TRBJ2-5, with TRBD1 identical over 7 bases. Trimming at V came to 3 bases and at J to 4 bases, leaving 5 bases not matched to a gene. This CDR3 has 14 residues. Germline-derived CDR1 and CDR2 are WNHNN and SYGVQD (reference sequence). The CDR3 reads CASSDRDSRETQYF. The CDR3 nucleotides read TGCGCCAGCAGTGACCGGGACAGTCGAGAGACCCAGTACTTC.